These 11 T cell receptor beta chains were sequenced from one sample in a study of technical replicates of blood from a handful of donors listed by TCRdb under 2017. The library was built by means of the immunoSEQ multiplex PCR assay. The clones in this table, taken by TCRdb from immuneACCESS, are in-frame only. Not every clone is retained; where verified, under half of the shortfall comes from an unresolved V gene, and the cause of the rest is unknown. The sample records roughly 93,000 clones, approximately 95% of which are singletons. The ten largest clonotypes hold 0.25% to 0.3% of the sample. The specimen sequenced was T cells isolated from PBMCs. These receptors all come from a human donor in good health.

This clone showed up just once. The J gene is TRBJ2-5, the V gene TRBV20-1; no definite D call. Looked up from germline, CDR1 is DFQATT and CDR2 is SNEGSKA (reference sequence). The CDR3 loop spans 11 amino acids. V was clipped by 2 bases and J by 5 bases, with 6 bases between them. This CDR3 is CSARISETQYF. The CDR3 nucleotides read TGCAGTGCTAGAATCTCGGAGACCCAGTACTTC.

The chain recombines TRBV19 with TRBJ1-5; D is possibly TRBD1 (5 bases). CDR1 is LNHDA and CDR2 is SQIVND in the germline V gene (reference sequence). Trimming removed 1 base at V and 1 base at J, with 11 bases between. There are 16 residues in the CDR3. The CDR3 DNA reads TGTGCCAGTAGTATAGTGGGGGGTCGGAGCAATCAGCCCCAGCATTTT. Translated, it gives CASSIVGGRSNQPQHF.

This chain connects TRBV7-6 to TRBJ1-3; D not resolved. V lost 3 bases, J lost 0 bases, and 9 bases lay in between. Germline V CDR1 and CDR2: SGHVS, FNYEAQ. This CDR3 has 15 residues. CDR3 region: CASSFAGSSGNTIYF. In nucleotides, the CDR3 is TGTGCCAGCAGCTTCGCAGGAAGCTCTGGAAACACCATATATTTT.

This chain joins TRBV7-9 and TRBJ2-7; no firm D call. Germline CDR1 reads SEHNR; CDR2 reads FQNEAQ (reference sequence). CDR3 size: 12 residues. The V gene lost 4 bases and the J gene lost 2 bases, with 6 bases spanning the gap. CDR3 in amino acids: CASSSTPYEQYF. CDR3 in DNA: TGTGCCAGCAGCTCCACTCCCTACGAGCAGTACTTC.

As to this clone: One end of the junction fails to match germline, which may point to a read error. This chain joins TRBV28 and TRBJ2-6; 7 bases line up with TRBD1. Per the germline V gene, CDR1 is MDHEN and CDR2 is SYDVKM. This CDR3 has 16 amino acids. CDR3 sequence reads: CASNYRGTSGANVLAF. As DNA, the CDR3 is TGTGCCAGCAACTACAGGGGCACTTCTGGGGCCAACGTCCTGGCTTTC.

The J gene is TRBJ2-6, the V gene TRBV29-1; D is ambiguous. This CDR3 comprises 15 residues. The V gene lost 0 bases and the J gene lost 2 bases, with 8 bases spanning the gap. Per the germline V gene, CDR1 is SQVTM and CDR2 is ANQGSEA. CDR3 coding DNA: TGCAGCGTTGAAGAATTCGGTGCTGGGGCCAACGTCCTGACTTTC. It is translated as CSVEEFGAGANVLTF.

The rearrangement links TRBV4-1 to TRBJ2-7; no clear D gene. V shed 2 bases and J shed 0 bases, with 11 bases lying between them. Germline assignment: CDR1 MGHRA and CDR2 YSYEKL. The CDR3 spans 15 residues. CDR3 DNA sequence: TGCGCCAGCAGCCAATCGCCCAGAGGCTCCTACGAGCAGTACTTC. It specifies CASSQSPRGSYEQYF.

This chain uses TRBV28 with TRBJ1-1, with unresolved D. Germline V gives CDR1 MDHEN, CDR2 SYDVKM. The CDR3 has 17 residues. Trimming cost V 7 bases and J 0 bases, with 21 bases left between them. The CDR3 DNA follows: TGTGCCAGCAATATTATAGGTCACAGTAGAATGAACACTGAAGCTTTCTTT. Its translation is CASNIIGHSRMNTEAFF.

The rearrangement links TRBV10-3 to TRBJ1-2; 9 nucleotides align to TRBD1. Germline loops: CDR1 ENHRY, CDR2 SYGVKD. V gave up 5 bases and J gave up 8 bases; unmatched junction bases: 12. CDR3 size: 15 residues. CDR3: CAISSLRTGERGYTF. The CDR3 nucleotides read TGTGCCATCAGTTCTCTTAGGACAGGGGAGAGAGGCTACACCTTC.

V is TRBV4-1 and J is TRBJ2-7; TRBD2 might be the D (6 bases). This CDR3 is built from 15 residues. The germline V and J ends were trimmed by 0 bases and 0 bases, with 9 bases remaining between them. Germline V gene sequence: CDR1 MGHRA, CDR2 YSYEKL. CDR3 amino acids: CASSQEVGSSYEQYF. CDR3 coding DNA: TGCGCCAGCAGCCAAGAGGTCGGGAGCTCCTACGAGCAGTACTTC.

The chain links TRBV27 to TRBJ2-7; no clear D. CDR1 is MNHEY, CDR2 SMNVEV, per germline (reference sequence). Trimming shortened V by 3 bases and J by 3 bases, and 9 bases separated the two germline ends. The CDR3 has 13 amino acids. The CDR3 sequence: CASSFSRGYEQYF. CDR3 nucleotides: TGTGCCAGCAGTTTTTCGCGTGGCTACGAGCAGTACTTC.